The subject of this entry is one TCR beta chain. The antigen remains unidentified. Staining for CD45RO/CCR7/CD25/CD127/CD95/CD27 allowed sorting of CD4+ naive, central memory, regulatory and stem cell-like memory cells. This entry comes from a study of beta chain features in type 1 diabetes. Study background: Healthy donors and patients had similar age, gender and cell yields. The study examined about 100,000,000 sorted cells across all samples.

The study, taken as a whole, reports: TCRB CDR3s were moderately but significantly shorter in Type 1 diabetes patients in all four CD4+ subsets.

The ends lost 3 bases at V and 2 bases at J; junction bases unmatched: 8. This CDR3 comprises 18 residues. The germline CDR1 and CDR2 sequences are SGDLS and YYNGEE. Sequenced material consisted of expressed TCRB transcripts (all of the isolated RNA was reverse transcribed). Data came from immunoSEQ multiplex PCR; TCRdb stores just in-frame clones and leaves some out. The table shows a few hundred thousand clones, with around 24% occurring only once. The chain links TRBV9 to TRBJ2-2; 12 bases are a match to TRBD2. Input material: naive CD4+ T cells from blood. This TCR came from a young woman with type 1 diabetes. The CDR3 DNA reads TGTGCCAGCAGCGCCAGTCGGACTAGCGGGATTAACACCGGGGAGCTGTTTTTT. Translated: CASSASRTSGINTGELFF.